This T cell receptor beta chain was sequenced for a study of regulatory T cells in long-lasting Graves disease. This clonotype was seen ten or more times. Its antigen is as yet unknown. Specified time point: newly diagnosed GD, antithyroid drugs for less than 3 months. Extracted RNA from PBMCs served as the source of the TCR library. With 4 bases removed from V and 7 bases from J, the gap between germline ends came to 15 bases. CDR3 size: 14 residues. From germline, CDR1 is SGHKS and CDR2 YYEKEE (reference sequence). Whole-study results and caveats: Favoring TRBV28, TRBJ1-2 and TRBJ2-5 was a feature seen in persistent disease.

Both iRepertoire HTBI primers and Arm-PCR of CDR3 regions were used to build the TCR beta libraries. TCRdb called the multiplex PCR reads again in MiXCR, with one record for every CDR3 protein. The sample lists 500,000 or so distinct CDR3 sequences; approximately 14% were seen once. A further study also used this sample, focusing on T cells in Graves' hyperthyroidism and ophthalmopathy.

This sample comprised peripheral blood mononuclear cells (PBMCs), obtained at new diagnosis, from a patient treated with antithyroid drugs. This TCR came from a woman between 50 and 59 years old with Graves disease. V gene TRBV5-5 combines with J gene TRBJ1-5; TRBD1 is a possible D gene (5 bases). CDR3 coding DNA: TGTGCCAGCAGCAGCCGACAGAGAGAACAGCCCCAGCATTTT. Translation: CASSSRQREQPQHF.